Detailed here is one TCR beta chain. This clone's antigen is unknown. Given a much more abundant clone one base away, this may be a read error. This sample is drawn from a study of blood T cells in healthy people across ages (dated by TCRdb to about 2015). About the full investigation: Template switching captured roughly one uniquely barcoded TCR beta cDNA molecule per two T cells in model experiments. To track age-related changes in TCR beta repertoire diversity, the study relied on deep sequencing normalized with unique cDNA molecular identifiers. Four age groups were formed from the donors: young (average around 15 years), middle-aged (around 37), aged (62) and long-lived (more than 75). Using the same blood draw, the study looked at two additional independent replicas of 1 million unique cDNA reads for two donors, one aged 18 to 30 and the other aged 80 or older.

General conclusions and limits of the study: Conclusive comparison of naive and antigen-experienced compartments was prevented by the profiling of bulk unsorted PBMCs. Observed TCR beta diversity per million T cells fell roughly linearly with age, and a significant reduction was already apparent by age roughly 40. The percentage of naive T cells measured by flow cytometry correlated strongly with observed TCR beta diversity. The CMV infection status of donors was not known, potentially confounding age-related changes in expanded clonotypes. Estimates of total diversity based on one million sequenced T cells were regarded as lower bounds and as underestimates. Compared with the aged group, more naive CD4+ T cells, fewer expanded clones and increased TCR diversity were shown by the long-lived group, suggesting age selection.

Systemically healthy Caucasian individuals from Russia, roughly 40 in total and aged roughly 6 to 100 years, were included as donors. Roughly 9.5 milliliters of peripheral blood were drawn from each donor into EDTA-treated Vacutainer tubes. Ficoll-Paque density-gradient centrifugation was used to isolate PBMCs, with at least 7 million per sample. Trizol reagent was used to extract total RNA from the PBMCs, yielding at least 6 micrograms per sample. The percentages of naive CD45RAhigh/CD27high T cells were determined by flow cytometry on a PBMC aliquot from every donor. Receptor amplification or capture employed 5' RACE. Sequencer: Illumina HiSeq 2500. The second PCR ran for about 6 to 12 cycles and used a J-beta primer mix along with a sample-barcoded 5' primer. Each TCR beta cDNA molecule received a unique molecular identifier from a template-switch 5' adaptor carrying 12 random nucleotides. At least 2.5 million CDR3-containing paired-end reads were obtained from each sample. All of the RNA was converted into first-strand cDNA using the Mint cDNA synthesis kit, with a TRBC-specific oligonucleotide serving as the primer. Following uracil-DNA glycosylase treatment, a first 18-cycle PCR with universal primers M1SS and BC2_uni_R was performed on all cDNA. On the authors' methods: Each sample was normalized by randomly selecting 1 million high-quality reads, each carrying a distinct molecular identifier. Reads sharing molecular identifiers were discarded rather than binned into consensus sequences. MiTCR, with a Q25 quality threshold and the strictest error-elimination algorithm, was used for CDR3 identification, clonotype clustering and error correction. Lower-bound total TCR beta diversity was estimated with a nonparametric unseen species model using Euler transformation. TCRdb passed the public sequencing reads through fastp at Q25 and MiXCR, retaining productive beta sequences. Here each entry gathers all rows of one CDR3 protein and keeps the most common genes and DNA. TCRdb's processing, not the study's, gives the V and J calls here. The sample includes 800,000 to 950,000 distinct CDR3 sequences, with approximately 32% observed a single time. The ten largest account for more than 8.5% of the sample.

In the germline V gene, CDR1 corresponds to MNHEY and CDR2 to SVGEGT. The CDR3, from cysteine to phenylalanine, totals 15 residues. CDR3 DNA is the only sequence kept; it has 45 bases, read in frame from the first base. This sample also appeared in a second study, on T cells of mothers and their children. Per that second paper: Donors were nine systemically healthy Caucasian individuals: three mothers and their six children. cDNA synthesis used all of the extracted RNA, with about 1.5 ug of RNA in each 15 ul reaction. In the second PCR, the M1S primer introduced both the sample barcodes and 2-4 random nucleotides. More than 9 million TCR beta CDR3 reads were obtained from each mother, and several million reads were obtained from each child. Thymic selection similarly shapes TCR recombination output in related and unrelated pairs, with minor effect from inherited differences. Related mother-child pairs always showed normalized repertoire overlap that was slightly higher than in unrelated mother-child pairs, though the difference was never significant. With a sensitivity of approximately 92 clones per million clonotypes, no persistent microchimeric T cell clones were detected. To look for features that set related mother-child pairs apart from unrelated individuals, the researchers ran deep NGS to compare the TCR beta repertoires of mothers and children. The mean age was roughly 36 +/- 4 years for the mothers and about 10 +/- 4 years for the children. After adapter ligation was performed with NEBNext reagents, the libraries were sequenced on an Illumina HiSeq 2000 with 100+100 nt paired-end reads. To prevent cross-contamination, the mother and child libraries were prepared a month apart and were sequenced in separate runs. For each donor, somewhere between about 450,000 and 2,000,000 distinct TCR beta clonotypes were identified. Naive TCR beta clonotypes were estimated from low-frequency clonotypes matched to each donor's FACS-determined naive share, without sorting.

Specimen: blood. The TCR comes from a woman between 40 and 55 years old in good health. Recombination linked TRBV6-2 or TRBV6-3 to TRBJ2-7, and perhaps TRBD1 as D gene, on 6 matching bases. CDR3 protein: CASNYLGQSSYEQYF. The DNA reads TGTGCCAGCAATTACTTAGGACAGAGCTCCTACGAGCAGTACTTC.